The 11 T cell receptor beta chains given below trace back to one sample, sequenced in a study of CD8 T cell repertoires and HIV-1 epitope variants. The assay was immunoSEQ multiplex PCR, and TCRdb's table has in-frame clones only and misses some. Of a few thousand clones in the sample, about 64% were seen once. These TCRs are of unknown antigen specificity. The sample taken for sequencing was cultured CD8+ T cells derived from PBMCs. These receptors were obtained from a male donor with HIV.

The J gene is TRBJ2-2, the V gene TRBV28; TRBD2 matches 9 bases. From germline, CDR1 is MDHEN and CDR2 SYDVKM. The CDR3 totals 13 residues. This CDR3 is CGMKREDTGELFF. The CDR3 DNA sequence: TGTGGTATGAAGCGGGAGGACACCGGGGAGCTGTTTTTT.

The J gene is TRBJ2-3, the V gene TRBV7-9; D tentatively fits TRBD1 or TRBD2 (5 bases each). CDR3 size: 15 residues. Trimming stripped 5 bases from V and 1 base from J, with 13 bases between. In germline, CDR1 is SEHNR, CDR2 FQNEAQ (reference sequence). In DNA, the CDR3 is TGTGCCAGCAGCAGTATTCGGGACGGCACAGATACGCAGTATTTT. Translation: CASSSIRDGTDTQYF.

The rearrangement links TRBV9 to TRBJ2-1; tentatively, D is TRBD1 (6 bases). V was pared by 3 bases and J by 10 bases, with 14 bases between. Germline loops: CDR1 SGDLS, CDR2 YYNGEE. This CDR3 spans 13 amino acids. The CDR3 nucleotides are TGTGCCAGCAGCGCTTATACAGGGAGCGAGCAGTTCTTC. Encoded protein: CASSAYTGSEQFF.

The rearrangement joins TRBV5-5 to TRBJ2-7, with 11 bases identical to TRBD1. Germline V gives CDR1 SGHKS, CDR2 YYEKEE (reference sequence). This CDR3 spans 14 amino acids. The V gene end was trimmed by 3 bases and the J gene end by 6 bases; junction bases not matched to a gene: 5. As DNA, the CDR3 is TGTGCCAGCAGCTCGGACAGGGGGCGTCGCGAGCAGTACTTC. It specifies CASSSDRGRREQYF.

This clone was found a few times. Written as DNA, the CDR3 is TGTGCCAGCAGCTTGGATAGCGGGTTGGATGAGCAGTTCTTC. Residues: CASSLDSGLDEQFF. This chain joins TRBV5-8 and TRBJ2-1; 7 nucleotides align to TRBD2. CDR1 and CDR2 from the germline V gene are SGHTS and YDEGEE. After removal of 0 bases from V and 8 bases from J, the junction contained 5 bases not matched to a gene. CDR3 size: 14 residues.

The chain uses TRBV28 and TRBJ1-2; D is unresolved. V was shortened by 2 bases and J by 6 bases, with 13 bases between the two germline ends. The V gene's germline CDR1 is MDHEN and CDR2 SYDVKM. This CDR3 contains 14 residues. The CDR3 reads CASSLVRVYHGYTF. The CDR3, as DNA: TGTGCCAGCAGTTTAGTTAGGGTATACCATGGCTACACCTTC.

The chain has TRBV19 and TRBJ1-1; no firm D call. The CDR3 has 12 residues. Germline V CDR1 and CDR2: LNHDA, SQIVND (reference sequence). V dropped 9 bases and J dropped 4 bases, with 12 bases sitting between them. The CDR3 loop reads CASRLGFTEAFF. The CDR3 DNA is TGTGCCAGCCGTCTCGGGTTCACTGAAGCTTTCTTT.

The rearrangement uses TRBV7-8 and TRBJ2-6; no reliable D call. Trimming cost V 6 bases and J 2 bases, with 14 bases left between them. The CDR3 spans 16 residues. Germline V CDR1 and CDR2: SGHVS, FQNEAQ. CDR3 DNA sequence: TGTGCCAGCAGTGCCGAAGACAAGGCTGGGGCCAACGTCCTGACTTTC. Residues: CASSAEDKAGANVLTF.

The chain links TRBV7-8 to TRBJ2-7; 14 bases line up with TRBD2. This CDR3 has 18 amino acids. V shed 6 bases, J shed 0 bases, and the junction held 10 bases outside the gene matches. Germline assignment: CDR1 SGHVS and CDR2 FQNEAQ. CDR3 loop: CASRIAGLAGASSYEQYF. CDR3 nucleotides: TGTGCCAGCAGGATCGCGGGACTAGCGGGAGCCAGCTCCTACGAGCAGTACTTC.

The chain is built from TRBV29-1 and TRBJ2-7; 7 bases align to TRBD1. J was trimmed by 1 base and V by 5 bases; bases with no gene match: 5. The CDR3 extends over 13 amino acids. CDR1 and CDR2 from the germline V gene are SQVTM and ANQGSEA. The CDR3, as DNA: TGCAGCGTTACTGGGGACAGTTCCTACGAGCAGTACTTC. Translated: CSVTGDSSYEQYF.

This clone was observed a handful of times. The rearrangement joins TRBV5-1 to TRBJ2-7; maybe TRBD2 (5 bases). Germline V lookup: CDR1 SGHRS, CDR2 YFSETQ. The CDR3 is 11 amino acids. The V gene lost 10 bases and the J gene lost 4 bases, with 12 bases spanning the gap. In DNA, the CDR3 is TGCGCCTCCCGCGGCGGGTACGAGCAGTACTTC. Its translation: CASRGGYEQYF.